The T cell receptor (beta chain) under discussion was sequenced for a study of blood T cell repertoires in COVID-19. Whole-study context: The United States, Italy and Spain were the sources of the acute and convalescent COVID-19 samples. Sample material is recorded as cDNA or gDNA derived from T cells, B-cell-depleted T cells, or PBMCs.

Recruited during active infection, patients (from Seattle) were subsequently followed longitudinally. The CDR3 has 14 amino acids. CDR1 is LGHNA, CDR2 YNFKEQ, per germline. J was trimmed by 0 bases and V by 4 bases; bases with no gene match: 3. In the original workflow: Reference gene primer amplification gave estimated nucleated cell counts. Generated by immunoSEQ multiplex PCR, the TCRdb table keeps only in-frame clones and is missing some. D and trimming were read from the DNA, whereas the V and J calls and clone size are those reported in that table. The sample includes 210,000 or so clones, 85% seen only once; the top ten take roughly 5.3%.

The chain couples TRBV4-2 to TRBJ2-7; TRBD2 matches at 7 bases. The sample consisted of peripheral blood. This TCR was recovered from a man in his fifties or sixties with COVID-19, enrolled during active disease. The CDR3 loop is CASSRGTNSYEQYF. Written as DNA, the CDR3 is TGTGCCAGCAGCCGAGGGACTAACTCCTACGAGCAGTACTTC.